What follows are 2 T cell receptor beta chains derived from one specimen sequenced in a study of beta chain features in type 1 diabetes. Of the isolated RNA, all was reverse transcribed, and so the sequenced material was expressed TCRB transcripts. This table comes from immunoSEQ multiplex PCR, and its TCRdb copy is limited to in-frame clones, with some not included. Here the sample spans 200,000 to 250,000 clones, around 9.9% being singletons. Sequencing was carried out using central memory CD4+ T cells from blood. These receptors all stem from a man between 18 and 29 years old in good health.

The rearrangement joins TRBV6-5 to TRBJ2-1; maybe TRBD1 (6 bases). Between the trimmed V and J ends, which lost 6 bases and 7 bases, there was a span of 16 bases. The germline gives CDR1 MNHEY, CDR2 SVGAGI. The CDR3 length is 14 residues. For the CDR3, the DNA is TGTGCCAGCAGGACCCTGGACAGAGCTAATGAGCAGTTCTTC. Its protein is CASRTLDRANEQFF.

This sequence joins TRBV7-9 and TRBJ2-7; 9 bases agree with TRBD1. CDR1 SEHNR and CDR2 FQNEAQ come from the germline V gene (reference sequence). The V segment lost 5 bases and the J segment 6 bases; nucleotides outside the gene matches: 11. CDR3 length: 15 residues. The CDR3 DNA is TGTGCCAGCAGCGAATACGGGACAGGGCCTACCGAGCAGTACTTC. Protein: CASSEYGTGPTEQYF.